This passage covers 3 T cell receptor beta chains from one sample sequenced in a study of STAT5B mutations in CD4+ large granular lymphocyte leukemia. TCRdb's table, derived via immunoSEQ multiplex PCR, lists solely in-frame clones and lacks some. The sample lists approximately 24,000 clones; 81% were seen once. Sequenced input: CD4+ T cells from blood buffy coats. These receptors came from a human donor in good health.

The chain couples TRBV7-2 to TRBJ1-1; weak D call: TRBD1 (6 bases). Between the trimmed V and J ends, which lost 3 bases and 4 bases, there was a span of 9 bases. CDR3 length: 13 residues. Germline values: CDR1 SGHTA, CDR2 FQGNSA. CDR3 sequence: CASSFQGSTEAFF. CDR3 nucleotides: TGTGCCAGCAGCTTCCAGGGGTCCACTGAAGCTTTCTTT. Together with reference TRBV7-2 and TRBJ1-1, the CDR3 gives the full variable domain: GAGVSQSPSNKVTEKGKDVELRCDPISGHTALYWYRQSLGQGLEFLIYFQGNSAPDKSGLPSDRFSAERTGGSVSTLTIQRTQQEDSAVYLCASSFQGSTEAFFGQGTRLTVV.

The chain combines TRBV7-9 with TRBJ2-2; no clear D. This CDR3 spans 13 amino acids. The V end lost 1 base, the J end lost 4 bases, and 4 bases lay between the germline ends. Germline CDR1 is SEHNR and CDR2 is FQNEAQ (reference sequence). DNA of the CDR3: TGTGCCAGCAGCTTAGTAACCACCGGGGAGCTGTTTTTT. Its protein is CASSLVTTGELFF.

Here the CDR3 reads CASSPRAHYEQYV. CDR3 nucleotide sequence: TGTGCCAGCAGTCCCCGGGCCCACTACGAGCAGTACGTC. This chain uses TRBV27 with TRBJ2-7; no definite D call. The CDR3 totals 13 residues. The germline CDR1 and CDR2 sequences are MNHEY and SMNVEV (reference sequence). V was clipped by 5 bases and J by 3 bases, with 11 bases between them.